This T cell receptor (beta chain) was sequenced in a study of HIV-infected patients and healthy controls. Study-level findings and limits: Significantly higher mean Gini indices appeared in HIV-infected repertoires, possibly reflecting oligoclonality. Apparent post-therapy Gini recovery among HIV-infected patients was not reproduced with size-matched repertoires.

By frequency in the sample, this clonotype is medium-sized. The target antigen is unknown. No cell fractionation was done, so the repertoire covers all unsorted peripheral blood T cells. Under twelve uninfected healthy donors were sampled as controls, four sampled twice approximately 13 weeks apart. cDNA was made from about 500 ng RNA using alpha and beta constant primers. Separate chain-specific third strand synthesis with multiplexing indices produced the alpha and beta libraries. One primer pair amplified all rearrangements per chain; each cDNA got molecular barcodes. In TCRdb, the 5' RACE reads were re-called with MiXCR into one record per CDR3 protein. The sample yields 15,000 to 20,000 distinct CDR3 sequences, more than 8% seen once. Sequencing was done on a sample of blood. The receptor's source is an adult in good health.

CDR3 DNA sequence: TGTGCCAGCAGTTACTCGATAGCGGGGGGCCCCACAGATACGCAGTATTTT. As protein: CASSYSIAGGPTDTQYF. This chain uses TRBV6-2 or TRBV6-3 with TRBJ2-3, with 10 nucleotides matching TRBD2. Trimming removed 0 bases from V and 2 bases from J; junction bases left unmatched: 5. This CDR3 comprises 17 residues. Germline CDR1 reads MNHEY; CDR2 reads SVGEGT.